The present T cell receptor (beta chain) was sequenced within a study of blood T cell repertoires in COVID-19. Study summary: Acute and convalescent COVID-19 samples came from the United States, Italy and Spain. T cells, B-cell-depleted T cells, or PBMCs provided the cDNA or gDNA that served as material.

CDR3 length equals 15 residues. Trimming removed 4 bases from V and 6 bases from J; junction bases left unmatched: 9. Germline-derived CDR1 and CDR2 are SGHRS and YFSETQ. Source study methods: Reference gene primer amplification yielded estimated nucleated cell counts. Clones were read by immunoSEQ multiplex PCR, and TCRdb kept only the in-frame ones, dropping some. That table is the source of V, J and clone size, and D and trimming were worked out from the DNA. The table lists around 180,000 clones, 85% to 90% of them singletons. Material for sequencing was peripheral blood. The rearrangement joins TRBV5-1 to TRBJ2-5; 10 bases fit TRBD1. The receptor was derived from a man aged 65-85 years with active or convalescent COVID-19. In DNA, the CDR3 is TGCGCCAGCAGCCCCGAACCGGGACAGGGGAAGACCCAGTACTTC. It is translated as CASSPEPGQGKTQYF.